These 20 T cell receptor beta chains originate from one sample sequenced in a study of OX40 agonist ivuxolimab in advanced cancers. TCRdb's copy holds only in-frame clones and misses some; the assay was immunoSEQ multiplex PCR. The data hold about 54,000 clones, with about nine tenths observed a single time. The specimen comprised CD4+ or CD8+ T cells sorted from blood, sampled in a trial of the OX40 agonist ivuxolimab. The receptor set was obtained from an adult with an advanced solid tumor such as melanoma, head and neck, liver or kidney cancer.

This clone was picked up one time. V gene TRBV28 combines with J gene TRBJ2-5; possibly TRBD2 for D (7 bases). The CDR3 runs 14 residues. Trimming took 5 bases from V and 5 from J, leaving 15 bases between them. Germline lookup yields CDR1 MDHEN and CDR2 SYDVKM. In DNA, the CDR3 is TGTGCCAGCAGTGTATCACAGGGAGGGGAGACCCAGTACTTC. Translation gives CASSVSQGGETQYF.

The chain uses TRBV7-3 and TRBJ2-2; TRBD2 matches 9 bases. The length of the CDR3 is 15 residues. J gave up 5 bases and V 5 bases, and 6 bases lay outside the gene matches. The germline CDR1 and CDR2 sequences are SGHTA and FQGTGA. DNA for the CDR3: TGTGCCAGCAGCCCAGGTAGCGGGAGAACCGGGGAGCTGTTTTTT. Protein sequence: CASSPGSGRTGELFF.

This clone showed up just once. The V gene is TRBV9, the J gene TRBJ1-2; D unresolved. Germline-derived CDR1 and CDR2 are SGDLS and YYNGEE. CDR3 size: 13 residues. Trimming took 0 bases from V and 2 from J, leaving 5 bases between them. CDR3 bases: TGTGCCAGCAGCGTAGGTGGCAACTATGGCTACACCTTC. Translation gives CASSVGGNYGYTF. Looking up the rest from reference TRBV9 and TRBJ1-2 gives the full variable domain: DSGVTQTPKHLITATGQRVTLRCSPRSGDLSVYWYQQSLDQGLQFLIQYYNGEERAKGNILERFSAQQFPDLHSELNLSSLELGDSALYFCASSVGGNYGYTFGSGTRLTVV.

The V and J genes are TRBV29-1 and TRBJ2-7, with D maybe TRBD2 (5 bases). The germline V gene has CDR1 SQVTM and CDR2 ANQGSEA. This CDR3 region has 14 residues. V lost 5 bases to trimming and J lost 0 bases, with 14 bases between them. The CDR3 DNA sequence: TGCAGCGTTTTGGGCGGGCTTAGCTCCTACGAGCAGTACTTC. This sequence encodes CSVLGGLSSYEQYF.

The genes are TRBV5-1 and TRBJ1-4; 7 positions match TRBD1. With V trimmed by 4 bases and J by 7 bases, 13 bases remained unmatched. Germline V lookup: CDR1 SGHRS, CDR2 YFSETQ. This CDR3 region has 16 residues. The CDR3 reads CASSPGDSSRGEKLFF. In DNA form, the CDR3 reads TGCGCCAGCAGCCCCGGGGACAGTTCAAGGGGTGAAAAACTGTTTTTT.

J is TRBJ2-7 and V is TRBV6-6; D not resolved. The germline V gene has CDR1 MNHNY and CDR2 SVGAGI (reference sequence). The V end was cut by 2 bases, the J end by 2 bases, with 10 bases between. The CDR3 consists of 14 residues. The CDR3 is CASSYGQVPYEQYF. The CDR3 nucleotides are TGTGCCAGCAGTTACGGTCAGGTTCCCTACGAGCAGTACTTC.

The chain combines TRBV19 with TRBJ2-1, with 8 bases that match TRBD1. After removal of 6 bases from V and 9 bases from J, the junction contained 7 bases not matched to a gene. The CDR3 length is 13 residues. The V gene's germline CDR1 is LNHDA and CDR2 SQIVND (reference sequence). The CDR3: CASRVTGGPEQFF. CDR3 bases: TGTGCCAGTAGGGTCACAGGGGGGCCTGAGCAGTTCTTC. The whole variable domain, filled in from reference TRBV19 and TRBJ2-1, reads DGGITQSPKYLFRKEGQNVTLSCEQNLNHDAMYWYRQDPGQGLRLIYYSQIVNDFQKGDIAEGYSVSREKKESFPLTVTSAQKNPTAFYLCASRVTGGPEQFFGPGTRLTVL.

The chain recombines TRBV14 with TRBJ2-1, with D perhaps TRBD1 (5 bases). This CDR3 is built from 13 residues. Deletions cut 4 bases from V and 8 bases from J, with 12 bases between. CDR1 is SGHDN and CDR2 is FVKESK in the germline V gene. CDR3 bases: TGTGCCAGCAGCCGTCAGGGATACTATGAGCAGTTCTTC. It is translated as CASSRQGYYEQFF.

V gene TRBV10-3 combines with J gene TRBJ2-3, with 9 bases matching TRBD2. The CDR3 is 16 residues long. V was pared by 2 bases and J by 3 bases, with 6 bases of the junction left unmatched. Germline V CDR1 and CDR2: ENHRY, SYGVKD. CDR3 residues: CAISESGRSLTDTQYF. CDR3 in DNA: TGTGCCATCAGTGAGAGCGGGAGGTCTTTGACAGATACGCAGTATTTT.

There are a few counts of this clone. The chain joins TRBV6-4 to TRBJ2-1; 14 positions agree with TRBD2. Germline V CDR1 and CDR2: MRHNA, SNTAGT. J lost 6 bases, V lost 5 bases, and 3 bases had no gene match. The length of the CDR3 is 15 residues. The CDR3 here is CASSRLAGGVNEQFF. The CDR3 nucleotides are TGTGCCAGCAGTCGACTAGCGGGAGGGGTCAATGAGCAGTTCTTC.

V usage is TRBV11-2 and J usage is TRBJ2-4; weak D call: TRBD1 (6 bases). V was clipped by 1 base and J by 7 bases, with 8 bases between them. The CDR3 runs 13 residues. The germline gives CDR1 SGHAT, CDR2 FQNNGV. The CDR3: CASSLGQENIQYF. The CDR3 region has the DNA TGTGCCAGCAGCTTAGGACAGGAGAACATTCAGTACTTC.

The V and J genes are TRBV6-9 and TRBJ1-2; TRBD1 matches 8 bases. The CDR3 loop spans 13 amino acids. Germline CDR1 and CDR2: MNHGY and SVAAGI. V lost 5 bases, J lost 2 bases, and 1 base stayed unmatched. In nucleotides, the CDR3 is TGTGCCAGCAGTCGGACAGGGAACTATGGCTACACCTTC. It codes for CASSRTGNYGYTF.

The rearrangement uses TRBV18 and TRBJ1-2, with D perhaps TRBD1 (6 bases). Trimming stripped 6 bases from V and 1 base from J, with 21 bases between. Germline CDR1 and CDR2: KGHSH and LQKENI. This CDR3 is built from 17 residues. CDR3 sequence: CASSPYSGTPDNYGYTF. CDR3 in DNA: TGTGCCAGCTCTCCATACTCCGGGACACCCGATAACTATGGCTACACCTTC.

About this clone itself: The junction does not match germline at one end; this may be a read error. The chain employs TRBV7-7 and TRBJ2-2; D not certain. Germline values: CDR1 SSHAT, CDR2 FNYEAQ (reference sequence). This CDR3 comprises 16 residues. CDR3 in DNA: TGTGCTAGCAGCTTAGGTGTTGCAGGAAACACCGGGGAGCTGTTTTTT. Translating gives CASSLGVAGNTGELFF.

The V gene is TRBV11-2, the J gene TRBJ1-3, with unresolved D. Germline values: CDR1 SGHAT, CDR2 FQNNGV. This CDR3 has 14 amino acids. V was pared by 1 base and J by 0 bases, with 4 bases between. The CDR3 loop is CASSLGSSGNTIYF. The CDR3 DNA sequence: TGTGCCAGCAGCTTAGGCTCCTCTGGAAACACCATATATTTT.

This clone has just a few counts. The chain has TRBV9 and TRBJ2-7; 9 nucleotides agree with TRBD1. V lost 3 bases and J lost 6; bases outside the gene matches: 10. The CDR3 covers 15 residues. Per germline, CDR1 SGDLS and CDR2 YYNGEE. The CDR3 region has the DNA TGTGCCAGCAGCGGTCAGACAGGGGGAGGATCCGAGCAGTACTTC. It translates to CASSGQTGGGSEQYF.

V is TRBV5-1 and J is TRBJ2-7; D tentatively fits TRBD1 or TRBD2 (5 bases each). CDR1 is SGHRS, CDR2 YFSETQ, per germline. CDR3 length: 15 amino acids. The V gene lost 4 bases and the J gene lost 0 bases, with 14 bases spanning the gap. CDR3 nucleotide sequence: TGCGCCAGCAGCCCGAGAGGGACCACCTCCTACGAGCAGTACTTC. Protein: CASSPRGTTSYEQYF.

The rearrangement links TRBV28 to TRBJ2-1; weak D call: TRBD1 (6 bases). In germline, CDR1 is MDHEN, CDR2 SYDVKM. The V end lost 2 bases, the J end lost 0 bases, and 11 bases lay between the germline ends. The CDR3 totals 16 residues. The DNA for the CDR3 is TGTGCCAGCAGTTTAGGGACAACTAGCTCCTACAATGAGCAGTTCTTC. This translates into CASSLGTTSSYNEQFF.

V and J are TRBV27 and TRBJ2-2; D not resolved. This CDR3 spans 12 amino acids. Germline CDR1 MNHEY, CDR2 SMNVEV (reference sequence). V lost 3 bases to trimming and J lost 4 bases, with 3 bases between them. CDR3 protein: CASSLFTGELFF. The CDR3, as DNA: TGTGCCAGCAGTTTGTTCACCGGGGAGCTGTTTTTT.

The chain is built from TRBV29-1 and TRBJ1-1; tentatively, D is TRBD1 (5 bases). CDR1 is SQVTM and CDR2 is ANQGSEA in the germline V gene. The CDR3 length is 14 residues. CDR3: CGPHRPGWNTEAFF. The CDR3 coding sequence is TGCGGACCGCACAGACCAGGGTGGAACACTGAAGCTTTCTTT.